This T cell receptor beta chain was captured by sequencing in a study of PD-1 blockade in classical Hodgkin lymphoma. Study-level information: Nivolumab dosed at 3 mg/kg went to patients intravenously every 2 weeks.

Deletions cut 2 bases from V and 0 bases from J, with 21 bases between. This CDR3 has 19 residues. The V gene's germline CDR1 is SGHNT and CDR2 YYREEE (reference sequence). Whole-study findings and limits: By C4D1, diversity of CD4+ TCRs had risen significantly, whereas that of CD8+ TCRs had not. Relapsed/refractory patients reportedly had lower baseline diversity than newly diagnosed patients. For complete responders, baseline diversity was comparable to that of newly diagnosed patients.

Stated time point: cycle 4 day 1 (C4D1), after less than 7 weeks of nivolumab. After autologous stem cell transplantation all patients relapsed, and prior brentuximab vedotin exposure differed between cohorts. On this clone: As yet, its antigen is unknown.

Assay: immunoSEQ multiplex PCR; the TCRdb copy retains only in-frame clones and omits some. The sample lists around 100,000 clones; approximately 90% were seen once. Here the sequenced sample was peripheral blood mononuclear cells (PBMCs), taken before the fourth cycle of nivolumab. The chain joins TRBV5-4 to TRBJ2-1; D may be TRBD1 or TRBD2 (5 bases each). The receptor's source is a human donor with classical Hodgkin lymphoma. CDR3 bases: TGTGCCAGCAGCTTAAAAATCAGTCGGGGCTCGGGCTCCTACAATGAGCAGTTCTTC. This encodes CASSLKISRGSGSYNEQFF.